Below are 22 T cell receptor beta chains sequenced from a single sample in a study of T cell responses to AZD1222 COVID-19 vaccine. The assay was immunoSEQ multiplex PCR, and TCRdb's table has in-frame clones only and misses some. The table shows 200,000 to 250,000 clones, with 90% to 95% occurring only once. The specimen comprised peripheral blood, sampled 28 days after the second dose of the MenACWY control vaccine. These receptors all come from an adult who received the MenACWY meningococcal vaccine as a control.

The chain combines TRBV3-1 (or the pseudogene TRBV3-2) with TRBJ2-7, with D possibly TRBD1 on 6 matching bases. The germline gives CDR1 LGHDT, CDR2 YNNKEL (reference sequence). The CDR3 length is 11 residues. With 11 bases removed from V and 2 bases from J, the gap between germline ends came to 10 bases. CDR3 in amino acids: CASGQTYEQYF. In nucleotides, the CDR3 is TGTGCCTCAGGACAGACCTACGAGCAGTACTTC.

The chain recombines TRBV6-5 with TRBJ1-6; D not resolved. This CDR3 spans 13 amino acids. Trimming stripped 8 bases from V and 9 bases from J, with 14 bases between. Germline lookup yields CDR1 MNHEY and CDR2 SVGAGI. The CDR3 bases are TGTGCCAGCGAACCCCCCGGACTTTCACCCCTCCACTTT. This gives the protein CASEPPGLSPLHF.

The DNA for the CDR3 is TGTGCCAGCAGCCGGGGCGGCAGCCGCTACGAGCAGTACTTC. It yields the protein CASSRGGSRYEQYF. This chain uses TRBV28 with TRBJ2-7; tentatively, D is TRBD1 or TRBD2 (5 bases each). The CDR3 is 14 amino acids. Trimming shortened V by 6 bases and J by 3 bases, and 15 bases separated the two germline ends. Germline CDR1 MDHEN, CDR2 SYDVKM.

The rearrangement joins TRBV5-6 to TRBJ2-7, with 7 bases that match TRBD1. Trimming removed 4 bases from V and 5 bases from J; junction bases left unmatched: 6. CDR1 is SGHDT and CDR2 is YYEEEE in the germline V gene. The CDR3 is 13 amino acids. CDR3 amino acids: CASSLGQADEQYF. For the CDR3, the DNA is TGTGCCAGCAGCCTCGGACAGGCGGACGAGCAGTACTTC. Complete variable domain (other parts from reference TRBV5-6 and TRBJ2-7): DAGVTQSPTHLIKTRGQQVTLRCSPKSGHDTVSWYQQALGQGPQFIFQYYEEEERQRGNFPDRFSGHQFPNYSSELNVNALLLGDSALYLCASSLGQADEQYFGPGTRLTVT.

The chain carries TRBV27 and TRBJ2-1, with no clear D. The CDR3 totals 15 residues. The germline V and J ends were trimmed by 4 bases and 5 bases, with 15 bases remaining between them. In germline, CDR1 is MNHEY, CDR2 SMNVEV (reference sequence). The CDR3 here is CASSYGQSGNNEQFF. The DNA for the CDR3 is TGTGCCAGCAGTTACGGCCAAAGTGGGAACAATGAGCAGTTCTTC.

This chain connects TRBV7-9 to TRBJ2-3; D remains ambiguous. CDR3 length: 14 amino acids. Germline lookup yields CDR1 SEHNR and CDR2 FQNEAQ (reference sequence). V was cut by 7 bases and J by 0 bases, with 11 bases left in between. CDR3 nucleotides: TGTGCCAGCAAGGGCTCTCGGAGCACAGATACGCAGTATTTT. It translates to CASKGSRSTDTQYF.

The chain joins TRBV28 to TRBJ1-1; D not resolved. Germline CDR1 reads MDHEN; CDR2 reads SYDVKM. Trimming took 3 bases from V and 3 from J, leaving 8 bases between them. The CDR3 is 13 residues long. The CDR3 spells CASSFYRDTEAFF. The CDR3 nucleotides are TGTGCCAGCAGTTTTTACCGGGACACTGAAGCTTTCTTT.

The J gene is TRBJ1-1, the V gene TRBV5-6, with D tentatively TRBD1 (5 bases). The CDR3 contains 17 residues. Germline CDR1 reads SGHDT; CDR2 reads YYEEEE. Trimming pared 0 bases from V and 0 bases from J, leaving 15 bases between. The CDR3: CASSLDRGAKMNTEAFF. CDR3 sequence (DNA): TGTGCCAGCAGCTTGGATAGAGGGGCGAAAATGAACACTGAAGCTTTCTTT.

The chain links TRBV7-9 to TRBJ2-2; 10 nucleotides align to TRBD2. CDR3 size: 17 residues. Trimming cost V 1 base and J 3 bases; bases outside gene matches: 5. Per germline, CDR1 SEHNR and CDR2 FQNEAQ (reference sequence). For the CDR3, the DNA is TGTGCCAGCAGCTTAGATCCACTAGCGGGATACACCGGGGAGCTGTTTTTT. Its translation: CASSLDPLAGYTGELFF.

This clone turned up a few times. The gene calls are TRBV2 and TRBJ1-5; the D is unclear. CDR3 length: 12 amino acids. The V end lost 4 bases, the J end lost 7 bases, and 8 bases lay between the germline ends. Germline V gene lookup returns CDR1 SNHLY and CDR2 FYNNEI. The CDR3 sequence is CASSGWEQPQHF. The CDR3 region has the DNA TGTGCCAGCAGTGGCTGGGAACAGCCCCAGCATTTT.

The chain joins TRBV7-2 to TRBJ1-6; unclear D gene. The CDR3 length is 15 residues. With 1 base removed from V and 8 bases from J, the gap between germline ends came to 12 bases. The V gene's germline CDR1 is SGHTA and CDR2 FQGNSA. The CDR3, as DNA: TGTGCCAGCAGCTTAGATTACACCGGATATTCACCCCTCCACTTT. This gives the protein CASSLDYTGYSPLHF. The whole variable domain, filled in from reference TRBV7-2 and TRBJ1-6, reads GAGVSQSPSNKVTEKGKDVELRCDPISGHTALYWYRQSLGQGLEFLIYFQGNSAPDKSGLPSDRFSAERTGGSVSTLTIQRTQQEDSAVYLCASSLDYTGYSPLHFGNGTRLTVT.

The CDR3 loop is CASSPAAGSEKLFF. For the CDR3, the DNA is TGTGCCAGCAGCCCAGCGGCAGGATCCGAAAAACTGTTTTTT. The chain recombines TRBV6-5 with TRBJ1-4; no clear D. Trimming removed 6 bases from V and 8 bases from J, with 16 bases in between. Germline CDR1 MNHEY, CDR2 SVGAGI. The CDR3 spans 14 residues.

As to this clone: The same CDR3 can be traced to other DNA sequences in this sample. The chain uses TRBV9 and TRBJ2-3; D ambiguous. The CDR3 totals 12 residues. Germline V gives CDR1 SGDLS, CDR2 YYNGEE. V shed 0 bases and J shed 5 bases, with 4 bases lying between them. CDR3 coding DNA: TGTGCCAGCAGCGTAGCCGGAGATACGCAGTATTTT. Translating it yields CASSVAGDTQYF.

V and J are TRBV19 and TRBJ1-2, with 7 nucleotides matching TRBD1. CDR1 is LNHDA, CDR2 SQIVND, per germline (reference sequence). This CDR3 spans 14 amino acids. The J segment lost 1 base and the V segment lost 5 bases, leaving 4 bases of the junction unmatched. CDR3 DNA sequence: TGTGCCAGTAGTGTGGGACAGTTTAACTATGGCTACACCTTC. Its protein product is CASSVGQFNYGYTF.

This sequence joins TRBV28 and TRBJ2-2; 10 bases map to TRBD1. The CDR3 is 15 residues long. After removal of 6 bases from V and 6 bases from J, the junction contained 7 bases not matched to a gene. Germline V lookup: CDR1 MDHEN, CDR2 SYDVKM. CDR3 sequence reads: CASRETGGGPGELFF. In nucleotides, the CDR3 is TGTGCCAGCAGGGAGACAGGGGGCGGTCCCGGGGAGCTGTTTTTT.

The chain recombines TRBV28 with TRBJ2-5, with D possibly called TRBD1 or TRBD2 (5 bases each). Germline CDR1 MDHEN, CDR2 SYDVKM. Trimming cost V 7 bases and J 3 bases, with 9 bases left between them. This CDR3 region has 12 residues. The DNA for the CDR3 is TGTGCCAGCACGGGGACCAAAGAGACCCAGTACTTC. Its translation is CASTGTKETQYF.

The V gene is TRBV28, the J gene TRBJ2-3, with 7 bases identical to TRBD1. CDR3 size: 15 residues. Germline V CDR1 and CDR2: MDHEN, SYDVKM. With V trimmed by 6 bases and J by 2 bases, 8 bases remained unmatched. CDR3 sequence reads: CASRFWTGNTDTQYF. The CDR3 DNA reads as TGTGCCAGCAGATTTTGGACAGGAAACACAGATACGCAGTATTTT.

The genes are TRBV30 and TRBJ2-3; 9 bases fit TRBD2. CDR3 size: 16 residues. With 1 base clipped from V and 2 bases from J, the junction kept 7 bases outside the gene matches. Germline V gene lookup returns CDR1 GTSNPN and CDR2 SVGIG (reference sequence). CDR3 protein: CAWSGASGALTDTQYF. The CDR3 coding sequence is TGTGCCTGGAGTGGTGCTAGCGGGGCCCTCACAGATACGCAGTATTTT.

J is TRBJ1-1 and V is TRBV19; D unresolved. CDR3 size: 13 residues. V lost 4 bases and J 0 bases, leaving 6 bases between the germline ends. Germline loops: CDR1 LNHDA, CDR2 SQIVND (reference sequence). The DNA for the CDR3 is TGTGCCAGTAGTAGACAACTGAACACTGAAGCTTTCTTT. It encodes CASSRQLNTEAFF.

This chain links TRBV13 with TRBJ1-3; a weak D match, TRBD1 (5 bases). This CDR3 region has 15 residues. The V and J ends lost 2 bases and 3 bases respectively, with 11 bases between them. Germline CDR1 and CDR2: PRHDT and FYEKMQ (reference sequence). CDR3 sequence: CASSLSGAYGNTIYF. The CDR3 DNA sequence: TGTGCCAGCAGCTTATCCGGGGCTTATGGAAACACCATATATTTT.

CDR3 sequence reads: CATSPLTAGGYTF. CDR3 coding DNA: TGTGCCACCTCCCCGTTGACGGCCGGCGGCTACACCTTC. The chain has TRBV2 and TRBJ1-2; D is uncertain. This CDR3 spans 13 amino acids. Trimming cost V 10 bases and J 8 bases, with 20 bases left between them. CDR1 is SNHLY and CDR2 is FYNNEI in the germline V gene.

The DNA for the CDR3 is TGTGCCAGCAGTTACTCGAAAAGTCCGGTTAGCAATCAGCCCCAGCATTTT. It translates to CASSYSKSPVSNQPQHF. This chain joins TRBV6-2 or TRBV6-3 and TRBJ1-5; D is unresolved. Germline V gene sequence: CDR1 MNHEY, CDR2 SVGEGT. The CDR3 spans 17 residues. Trimming took 0 bases from V and 0 from J, leaving 12 bases between them.